This record concerns one T cell receptor (beta chain) sequence. The antigen is unknown. The sample is drawn from a study of T cells after yellow fever vaccination. Points from the study as a whole: Though it reached lower strength, the secondary response hit its peak faster, day 5 versus 15.

A process of 5'RACE template switching, which added a universal primer site and UMIs, was used to make TCR cDNA. TCRdb itself ran the 5' RACE reads through MiXCR, one entry per CDR3 protein. Altogether roughly 240,000 distinct CDR3 sequences are present, roughly 6.2% being singletons, with the ten largest covering 0.85% to 1.2%. The sample here was CD4+ T cells sorted from PBMCs, taken on the day of the yellow fever booster vaccination. This TCR was sampled from a man aged 25-45 years who received the YFV17D yellow fever vaccine.

The CDR3: CSARAKREGLNEQFF. Here the CDR3 DNA reads TGCAGTGCTAGAGCAAAGCGGGAGGGCCTCAATGAGCAGTTCTTC. J is TRBJ2-1 and V is TRBV20-1, with 10 bases that match TRBD2. The V gene's germline CDR1 is DFQATT and CDR2 SNEGSKA (reference sequence). V lost 1 base, J lost 6 bases, and 6 bases stayed unmatched. This CDR3 is built from 15 residues.